The 26 T cell receptor beta chains presented below share a single source sample, sequenced in a study of blood T cell repertoires in COVID-19. Here immunoSEQ multiplex PCR was the method, and the copy in TCRdb shows in-frame clones only, minus some. The sample includes some 300,000 clones, 90% of them seen just once. The source material was peripheral blood. The source is a woman aged 40 to 50 with COVID-19, enrolled during active disease.

This clone was seen just once. V and J are TRBV19 and TRBJ1-5, with TRBD1 as a possible D gene (6 bases). The length of the CDR3 is 15 residues. The germline V gene encodes CDR1 LNHDA and CDR2 SQIVND (reference sequence). V lost 6 bases and J lost 4, with 16 bases in between. The CDR3 protein is CASSPGTRQNQPQHF. In DNA, the CDR3 is TGTGCCAGTAGCCCCGGGACAAGGCAAAATCAGCCCCAGCATTTT.

V is TRBV6-1 and J is TRBJ1-1; D is unclear. Germline V gives CDR1 MNHNS, CDR2 SASEGT. V lost 1 base, J lost 2 bases, and 14 bases lay in between. This CDR3 is 16 amino acids long. CDR3 region: CASSEEETRRNTEAFF. The CDR3 DNA sequence: TGTGCCAGCAGTGAAGAGGAGACCCGGAGAAACACTGAAGCTTTCTTT.

This clone was seen only once. The chain carries TRBV19 and TRBJ1-5; TRBD1 agrees at 9 bases. This CDR3 is built from 14 residues. Germline V gives CDR1 LNHDA, CDR2 SQIVND (reference sequence). Germline trimming cut 5 bases from V and 5 bases from J; bases unmatched to any gene: 4. As DNA, the CDR3 is TGTGCCAGTAGTGGACAGGGGATGTATCAGCCCCAGCATTTT. Translation: CASSGQGMYQPQHF.

The chain couples TRBV6-5 to TRBJ2-7, with D possibly being TRBD2 (5 bases). CDR1 is MNHEY, CDR2 SVGAGI, per germline. V shed 5 bases and J shed 2 bases, with 10 bases lying between them. This CDR3 comprises 13 residues. CDR3: CASSTPGAYEQYF. The CDR3 DNA reads TGTGCCAGCAGTACCCCCGGGGCCTACGAGCAGTACTTC.

The chain carries TRBV6-5 and TRBJ2-2; a weak D match, TRBD1 (6 bases). The V gene's germline CDR1 is MNHEY and CDR2 SVGAGI. This CDR3 has 16 residues. V was clipped by 0 bases and J by 2 bases, with 10 bases between them. The CDR3 sequence is CASSYSGQRNTGELFF. The CDR3 DNA reads as TGTGCCAGCAGTTACTCAGGACAGCGAAACACCGGGGAGCTGTTTTTT.

The chain carries TRBV5-5 and TRBJ2-7; perhaps TRBD2 as D (6 bases). Trimming shortened V by 3 bases and J by 3 bases, and 13 bases separated the two germline ends. CDR3 size: 14 residues. CDR1 is SGHKS, CDR2 YYEKEE, per germline (reference sequence). CDR3 coding DNA: TGTGCCAGCAGCTCTAGCGATTACCTCTACGAGCAGTACTTC. It codes for CASSSSDYLYEQYF. Full variable domain (remainder filled in from reference TRBV5-5 and TRBJ2-7): DAGVTQSPTHLIKTRGQQVTLRCSPISGHKSVSWYQQVLGQGPQFIFQYYEKEERGRGNFPDRFSARQFPNYSSELNVNALLLGDSALYLCASSSSDYLYEQYFGPGTRLTVT.

This clone was picked up one time. The rearrangement uses TRBV4-3 and TRBJ2-7; 7 nucleotides line up with TRBD1. The CDR3 is 14 amino acids. Trimming cost V 5 bases and J 2 bases; bases outside gene matches: 6. In germline, CDR1 is LGHNA, CDR2 YSLEER. This CDR3 is CASSTRTGAYEQYF. The CDR3 nucleotides read TGCGCCAGCAGCACCAGGACAGGCGCCTACGAGCAGTACTTC.

The sample holds one count of this clone. V is TRBV3-1 (or the pseudogene TRBV3-2) and J is TRBJ2-4, with 7 nucleotides matching TRBD1. The CDR3 spans 14 residues. V trimming: 4 bases; J trimming: 2 bases; junction bases outside the gene matches: 2. The germline gives CDR1 LGHDT, CDR2 YNNKEL (reference sequence). The CDR3 DNA reads TGTGCCAGCAGCCCAGGGGGAACCAAAAACATTCAGTACTTC. This encodes CASSPGGTKNIQYF.

The chain joins TRBV23-1 to TRBJ2-1, with a tentative D call TRBD1 (6 bases). TRBV23-1 is classed as an ORF, of uncertain function. The CDR3 covers 18 residues. Trimming pared 8 bases from V and 2 bases from J, leaving 25 bases between. The CDR3 protein is CASVLFTVYRVAYNEQFF. For the CDR3, the DNA is TGCGCCAGCGTACTGTTTACTGTGTACAGGGTAGCCTACAATGAGCAGTTCTTC.

The V and J genes are TRBV5-1 and TRBJ1-2; TRBD1 matches 12 bases. This CDR3 comprises 15 residues. Germline V gives CDR1 SGHRS, CDR2 YFSETQ. V shed 4 bases and J 4 bases; nucleotides not matched to a gene: 5. CDR3 in DNA: TGCGCCAGCAGCCCGGGGACAGGGGGCGCCTATGGCTACACCTTC. It encodes CASSPGTGGAYGYTF.

This clone was observed once. The V gene is TRBV28, the J gene TRBJ1-1; TRBD1 agrees at 10 bases. The J segment lost 5 bases and the V segment lost 4 bases, leaving 7 bases of the junction unmatched. Germline values: CDR1 MDHEN, CDR2 SYDVKM. The CDR3 extends over 15 amino acids. Here the CDR3 DNA reads TGTGCCAGCAGTTCCCGGACAGGGGGAGGGACTGAAGCTTTCTTT. Protein product: CASSSRTGGGTEAFF.

The chain is built from TRBV29-1 and TRBJ1-1, with 9 bases that match TRBD1. The CDR3 extends over 15 amino acids. J gave up 2 bases and V 2 bases, and 6 bases lay outside the gene matches. Germline loops: CDR1 SQVTM, CDR2 ANQGSEA. CDR3 nucleotides: TGCAGCGTTGAACCCTTGGGACAGGGAAACACTGAAGCTTTCTTT. It codes for CSVEPLGQGNTEAFF. Filled out from reference TRBV29-1 and TRBJ1-1, the complete variable domain reads SAVISQKPSRDICQRGTSLTIQCQVDSQVTMMFWYRQQPGQSLTLIATANQGSEATYESGFVIDKFPISRPNLTFSTLTVSNMSPEDSSIYLCSVEPLGQGNTEAFFGQGTRLTVV.

This chain connects TRBV7-2 to TRBJ1-2; 7 bases fit TRBD1. CDR1 and CDR2 (germline): SGHTA, FQGNSA. CDR3 length equals 14 residues. The V segment lost 5 bases and the J segment 3 bases; nucleotides outside the gene matches: 6. The CDR3 region has the DNA TGTGCCAGCAGCCCTGGGACAGCTGACTATGGCTACACCTTC. Protein product: CASSPGTADYGYTF.

V and J are TRBV14 and TRBJ2-3, with 8 bases aligning to TRBD2. Trimming took 5 bases from V and 3 from J; bases not matched to a gene: 10. Germline V CDR1 and CDR2: SGHDN, FVKESK. The CDR3 covers 16 residues. Here the CDR3 DNA reads TGTGCCAGCAGCGATCTGAGCGGGAGTAAGACAGATACGCAGTATTTT. It codes for CASSDLSGSKTDTQYF.

The gene calls are TRBV7-9 and TRBJ2-2; 11 bases fit TRBD2. Germline V gives CDR1 SEHNR, CDR2 FQNEAQ (reference sequence). The CDR3 has 17 residues. The V and J ends lost 5 bases and 4 bases, in that order; junction bases with no gene match: 9. The CDR3 bases are TGTGCCAGCAGCCCGACTAGCGGGGCGGTATTCACCGGGGAGCTGTTTTTT. Protein product: CASSPTSGAVFTGELFF.

The rearrangement links TRBV28 to TRBJ2-1; D is possibly TRBD2 (7 bases). The germline V gene has CDR1 MDHEN and CDR2 SYDVKM. Trimming pared 6 bases from V and 9 bases from J, leaving 21 bases between. CDR3 length equals 15 residues. The CDR3 protein is CASSPSEGEGSEQFF. In DNA form, the CDR3 reads TGTGCCAGCAGCCCCAGCGAGGGGGAGGGTAGTGAGCAGTTCTTC.

The chain combines TRBV7-9 with TRBJ2-5, with a possible D match to TRBD1 (6 bases). The CDR3 is 14 residues long. The V end lost 5 bases, the J end lost 2 bases, and 12 bases lay between the germline ends. CDR1 and CDR2 from the germline V gene are SEHNR and FQNEAQ (reference sequence). This CDR3 is CASSPDRFQETQYF. The CDR3 DNA is TGTGCCAGCAGCCCAGACAGGTTTCAAGAGACCCAGTACTTC.

This rearrangement joins TRBV30 to TRBJ1-2; 8 bases are a match to TRBD1. The germline V gene has CDR1 GTSNPN and CDR2 SVGIG (reference sequence). V lost 4 bases to trimming and J lost 4 bases; unmatched junction nucleotides: 8. The CDR3 runs to 14 residues. CDR3 DNA sequence: TGTGCCTGGAAGCAGGGGGCGCGGGGCTATGGCTACACCTTC. As protein: CAWKQGARGYGYTF.

The chain has TRBV15 and TRBJ2-3; 10 positions agree with TRBD2. This CDR3 is built from 17 residues. Losses at the gene ends were 0 bases for V and 2 bases for J; bases not matched to a gene: 5. Germline lookup yields CDR1 LNHNV and CDR2 YYDKDF (reference sequence). In DNA, the CDR3 is TGTGCCACCAGCAGAGATGGACTAGCGGATCCCACAGATACGCAGTATTTT. Encoded protein: CATSRDGLADPTDTQYF. Based on the CDR3 plus reference TRBV15 and TRBJ2-3, the full variable domain is DAMVIQNPRYQVTQFGKPVTLSCSQTLNHNVMYWYQQKSSQAPKLLFHYYDKDFNNEADTPDNFQSRRPNTSFCFLDIRSPGLGDTAMYLCATSRDGLADPTDTQYFGPGTRLTVL.

The chain has TRBV7-8 and TRBJ1-1, with 8 bases fitting TRBD1. The junction had 9 bases not matched to a gene; V was cut back by 5 bases and J by 7 bases. Germline lookup yields CDR1 SGHVS and CDR2 FQNEAQ. The CDR3 sequence is 14 residues long. For the CDR3, the DNA is TGTGCCAGCAGCCTTTGGGAGACAGGGGATGAAGCTTTCTTT. Its translation is CASSLWETGDEAFF.

This clone has only one observation. This chain links TRBV7-2 with TRBJ2-1, with D maybe TRBD2 (6 bases). Trimming cost V 2 bases and J 4 bases, with 15 bases left between them. Germline lookup yields CDR1 SGHTA and CDR2 FQGNSA. The CDR3 is 16 amino acids. The CDR3: CASSLTLSGGYNEQFF. Here the CDR3 DNA reads TGTGCCAGCAGCTTAACTCTTAGCGGAGGGTACAATGAGCAGTTCTTC.

This chain uses TRBV15 with TRBJ2-7, with TRBD2 identical over 10 bases. Germline CDR1 reads LNHNV; CDR2 reads YYDKDF (reference sequence). J gave up 4 bases and V 0 bases, and 6 bases lay outside the gene matches. The CDR3 extends over 16 amino acids. The CDR3 region is CATSRDRNSGRYEQYF. The CDR3 DNA reads TGTGCCACCAGCAGAGATCGGAATAGCGGGAGGTACGAGCAGTACTTC.

This chain links TRBV13 with TRBJ1-2, with unresolved D. Germline V gives CDR1 PRHDT, CDR2 FYEKMQ (reference sequence). CDR3 size: 13 residues. Trimming shortened V by 0 bases and J by 6 bases, and 8 bases separated the two germline ends. CDR3: CASSLGRANGYTF. The CDR3 bases are TGTGCCAGCAGCTTAGGGAGGGCCAATGGCTACACCTTC.

This chain uses TRBV19 with TRBJ1-1; D may be TRBD1 (5 bases). Germline V CDR1 and CDR2: LNHDA, SQIVND (reference sequence). This CDR3 has 16 amino acids. Trimming took 6 bases from V and 3 from J, leaving 20 bases between them. CDR3 nucleotides: TGTGCCAGTAGGCCCTGGGGGGAAGGTGGTTACACTGAAGCTTTCTTT. Translation gives CASRPWGEGGYTEAFF.

This rearrangement joins TRBV11-1 to TRBJ2-2, with D possibly matching TRBD2 (5 bases). The V gene lost 5 bases and the J gene lost 5 bases, with 15 bases spanning the gap. Germline lookup yields CDR1 SGHAT and CDR2 FQDESV (reference sequence). The CDR3 loop spans 15 amino acids. CDR3 residues: CASSPRTPRTGELFF. The CDR3 DNA reads TGTGCCAGCAGCCCCCGGACTCCAAGGACCGGGGAGCTGTTTTTT. Based on the CDR3 plus reference TRBV11-1 and TRBJ2-2, the full variable domain is EAEVAQSPRYKITEKSQAVAFWCDPISGHATLYWYRQILGQGPELLVQFQDESVVDDSQLPKDRFSAERLKGVDSTLKIQPAELGDSAMYLCASSPRTPRTGELFFGEGSRLTVL.

This clone was observed once. The chain employs TRBV3-1 (or the pseudogene TRBV3-2) and TRBJ1-2; 9 bases are a match to TRBD1. The CDR3 runs to 18 residues. Germline V gives CDR1 LGHDT, CDR2 YNNKEL (reference sequence). V dropped 1 base and J dropped 1; count of bases not matched to a gene: 10. Written as DNA, the CDR3 is TGTGCCAGCAGCCAAGGATTTAATTCGGGACAGGGTAACTATGGCTACACCTTC. Translated, it gives CASSQGFNSGQGNYGYTF.